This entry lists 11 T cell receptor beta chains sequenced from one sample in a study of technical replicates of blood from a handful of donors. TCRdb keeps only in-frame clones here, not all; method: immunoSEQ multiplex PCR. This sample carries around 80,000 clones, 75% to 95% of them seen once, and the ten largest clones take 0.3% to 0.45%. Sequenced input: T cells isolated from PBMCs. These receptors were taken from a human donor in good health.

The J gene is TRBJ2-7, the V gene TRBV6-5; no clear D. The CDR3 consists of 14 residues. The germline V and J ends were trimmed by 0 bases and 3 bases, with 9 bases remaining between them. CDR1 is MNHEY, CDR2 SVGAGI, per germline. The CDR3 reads CASSYSRYSYEQYF. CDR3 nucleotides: TGTGCCAGCAGTTACTCCAGATACAGCTACGAGCAGTACTTC.

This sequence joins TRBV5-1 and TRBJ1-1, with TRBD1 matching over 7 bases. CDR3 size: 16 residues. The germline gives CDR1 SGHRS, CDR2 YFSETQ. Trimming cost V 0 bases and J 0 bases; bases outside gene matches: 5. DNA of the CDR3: TGCGCCAGCAGCTTGGGAAACAGGGGAGTGAACACTGAAGCTTTCTTT. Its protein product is CASSLGNRGVNTEAFF.

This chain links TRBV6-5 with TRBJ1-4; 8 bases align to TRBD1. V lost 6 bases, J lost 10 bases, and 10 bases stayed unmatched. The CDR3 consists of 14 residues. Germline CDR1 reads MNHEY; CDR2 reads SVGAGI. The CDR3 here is CASRDRADSRKLFF. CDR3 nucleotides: TGTGCCAGCAGGGACAGGGCGGACTCTAGAAAACTGTTTTTT.

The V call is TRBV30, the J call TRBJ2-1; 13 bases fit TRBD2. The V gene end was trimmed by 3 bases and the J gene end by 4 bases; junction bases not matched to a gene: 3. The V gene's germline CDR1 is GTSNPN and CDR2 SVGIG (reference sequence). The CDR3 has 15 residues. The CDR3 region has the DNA TGTGCCTGGAGAACGGGACTAGCGGGGTACAATGAGCAGTTCTTC. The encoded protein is CAWRTGLAGYNEQFF.

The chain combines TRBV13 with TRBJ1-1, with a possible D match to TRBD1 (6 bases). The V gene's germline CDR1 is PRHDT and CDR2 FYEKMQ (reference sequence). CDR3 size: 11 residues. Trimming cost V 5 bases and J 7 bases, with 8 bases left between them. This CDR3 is CASSVTGEAFF. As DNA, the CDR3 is TGTGCCAGCAGCGTGACAGGTGAAGCTTTCTTT.

The CDR3 nucleotides read TGTGCCAGCAGCCTTTCCGAGCACAGGGGTCTGTATTTT. Translated, it gives CASSLSEHRGLYF. The V and J genes are TRBV13 and TRBJ2-3; 7 bases match TRBD1. The CDR3 length is 13 residues. Germline assignment: CDR1 PRHDT and CDR2 FYEKMQ (reference sequence). The J segment lost 14 bases and the V segment lost 5 bases, leaving 13 bases of the junction unmatched.

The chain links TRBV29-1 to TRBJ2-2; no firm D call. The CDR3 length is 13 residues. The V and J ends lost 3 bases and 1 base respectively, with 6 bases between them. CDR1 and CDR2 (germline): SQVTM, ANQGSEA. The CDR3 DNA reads TGCAGCGTTGATCCAGGGAACACCGGGGAGCTGTTTTTT. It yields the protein CSVDPGNTGELFF.

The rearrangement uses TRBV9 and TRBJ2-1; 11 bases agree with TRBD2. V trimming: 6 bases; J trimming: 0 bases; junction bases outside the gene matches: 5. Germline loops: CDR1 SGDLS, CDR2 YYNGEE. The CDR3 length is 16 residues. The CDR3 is CASTVGLADSYNEQFF. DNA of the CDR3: TGTGCCAGCACCGTGGGACTAGCGGACTCCTACAATGAGCAGTTCTTC.

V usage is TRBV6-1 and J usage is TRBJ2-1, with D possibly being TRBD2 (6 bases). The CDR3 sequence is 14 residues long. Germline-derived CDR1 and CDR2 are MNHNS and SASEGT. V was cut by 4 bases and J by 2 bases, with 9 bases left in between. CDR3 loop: CASSAGTAYNEQFF. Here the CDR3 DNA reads TGTGCCAGCAGTGCCGGGACTGCCTACAATGAGCAGTTCTTC.

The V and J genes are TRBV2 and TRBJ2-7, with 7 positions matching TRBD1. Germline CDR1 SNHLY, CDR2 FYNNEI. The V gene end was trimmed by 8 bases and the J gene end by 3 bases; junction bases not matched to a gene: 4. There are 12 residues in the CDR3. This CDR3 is CASEGTVYEQYF. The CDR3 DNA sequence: TGTGCCAGCGAAGGGACAGTCTACGAGCAGTACTTC.

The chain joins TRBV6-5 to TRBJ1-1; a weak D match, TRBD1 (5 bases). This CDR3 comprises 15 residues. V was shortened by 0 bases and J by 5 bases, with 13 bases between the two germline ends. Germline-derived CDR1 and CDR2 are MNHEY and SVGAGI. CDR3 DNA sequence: TGTGCCAGCAGTTACTCGAGTATGGGGGGGACTGAAGCTTTCTTT. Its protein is CASSYSSMGGTEAFF.